This T cell receptor (beta chain) appears in the sequencing data of a study of patients and donors after allogeneic stem cell transplantation. This CDR3 spans 15 amino acids. Per germline, CDR1 MNHEY and CDR2 SVGAGI. Trimming cost V 2 bases and J 4 bases, with 15 bases left between them. This clonotype was seen repeatedly, ten times or more. TCRdb re-called the RT-PCR reads with MiXCR, one entry per CDR3 protein. The table shows 87,000 or so distinct CDR3 sequences, with approximately 5.2% occurring only once. The receptor was derived from a human donor who was either an allogeneic HSCT recipient or a stem cell or donor lymphocyte infusion donor (not recorded which). It is not recorded whose cells these are; they may come from a transplant donor. The chain uses TRBV6-5 and TRBJ2-7, with TRBD1 as a possible D gene (5 bases). Specimen: blood, either unsorted or a sorted T cell fraction (not recorded which). Here the CDR3 reads CASSYGQGRIYEQYF. The CDR3 coding sequence is TGTGCCAGCAGTTACGGGCAGGGCCGTATTTACGAGCAGTACTTC.